The 10 T cell receptor beta chains below come from one sample, sequenced in a study of T cell repertoires in cytomegalovirus infection. Which antigens these TCRs recognize remains unknown. TCRdb recomputed calls from the reads with MiXCR, one row per CDR3 protein. The data hold 750,000 to 950,000 distinct CDR3 sequences, with about 28% observed a single time. Sequenced here: cultured CD8+ T cells from PBMCs, sampled from culture after CMV antigen stimulation. All receptors come from a human donor in good health (CMV status not recorded). Some clones in this sample may be carry-over from other donors' samples.

The sample holds many counts of this clonotype. V gene TRBV7-2 combines with J gene TRBJ2-7; 7 bases agree with TRBD1. The germline CDR1 and CDR2 sequences are SGHTA and FQGNSA. J lost 2 bases, V lost 3 bases, and 7 bases had no gene match. The CDR3 totals 15 residues. The CDR3 loop reads CASSFGTATTYEQYF. The CDR3 nucleotides are TGTGCCAGCAGCTTTGGGACAGCCACTACCTACGAGCAGTACTTC.

The V and J genes are TRBV23-1 and TRBJ1-5; 7 nucleotides align to TRBD1. TRBV23-1 is labeled an ORF, and its function is uncertain. The CDR3 consists of 16 residues. V trimming: 4 bases; J trimming: 9 bases; junction bases outside the gene matches: 15. CDR3 bases: TGCGCCAGCAGTCGAACCCCAACAGGGGACATCATGCCCCAGCATTTT. Amino acid sequence: CASSRTPTGDIMPQHF.

The genes are TRBV6-2 or TRBV6-3 and TRBJ2-1; D is unclear. Per the germline V gene, CDR1 is MNHEY and CDR2 is SVGEGT. Trimming shortened V by 4 bases and J by 9 bases, and 19 bases separated the two germline ends. The CDR3 is made up of 15 amino acids. CDR3 DNA sequence: TGTGCCAGCAGTTCATACGTAGGTCGCAATCCTGAGCAGTTCTTC. It is translated as CASSSYVGRNPEQFF.

This chain connects TRBV19 to TRBJ2-4, with a possible D match to TRBD1 (5 bases). The V end was cut by 3 bases, the J end by 0 bases, with 21 bases between. The CDR3 runs to 19 residues. Germline-derived CDR1 and CDR2 are LNHDA and SQIVND (reference sequence). Here the CDR3 reads CASSIAPWTMDLAKNIQYF. DNA of the CDR3: TGTGCCAGTAGTATTGCCCCATGGACAATGGATCTAGCCAAAAACATTCAGTACTTC.

This clonotype has more than one count but fewer than ten. J is TRBJ2-7 and V is TRBV12-5, with a possible D match to TRBD2 (5 bases). Deletions cut 7 bases from V and 3 bases from J, with 13 bases between. CDR1 is LGHNT, CDR2 FRNRAP, per germline. The CDR3 consists of 13 residues. CDR3 sequence reads: CASARFGLYEQYV. Written as DNA, the CDR3 is TGTGCTAGTGCTCGGTTCGGACTCTACGAGCAGTACGTC.

For this clonotype: A much larger clone lies one base from this, so it may be a read error. The chain has TRBV7-9 and TRBJ2-6, with D uncertain. CDR1 is SEHNR and CDR2 is FQNEAQ in the germline V gene (reference sequence). The V end lost 6 bases, the J end lost 0 bases, and 6 bases lay between the germline ends. The CDR3 spans 14 residues. The CDR3: CASSVSSGANVLTF. The CDR3 DNA reads as TGTGCCAGCAGTGTCAGCTCTGGGGCCAACGTCCTGACTTTC. Drawing the rest from reference TRBV7-9 and TRBJ2-6, the complete variable domain is DTGVSQNPRHKITKRGQNVTFRCDPISEHNRLYWYRQTLGQGPEFLTYFQNEAQLEKSRLLSDRFSAERPKGSFSTLEIQRTEQGDSAMYLCASSVSSGANVLTFGAGSRLTVL.

This CDR3 reads CASSLGFGREQFF. DNA of the CDR3: TGTGCCAGCAGTTTAGGGTTTGGACGTGAGCAGTTCTTC. The chain combines TRBV28 with TRBJ2-1; no clear D. The V end was cut by 2 bases, the J end by 9 bases, with 11 bases between. The CDR3 sequence is 13 residues long. The germline gives CDR1 MDHEN, CDR2 SYDVKM.

This clonotype was detected a few times. V and J are TRBV6-6 and TRBJ1-5, with D tentatively TRBD1 (5 bases). The V gene lost 6 bases and the J gene lost 2 bases, with 20 bases spanning the gap. The CDR3 runs to 17 residues. Looked up from germline, CDR1 is MNHNY and CDR2 is SVGAGI (reference sequence). CDR3 loop: CASSPNRTSWRNQPQHF. The CDR3 DNA follows: TGTGCCAGCAGCCCAAATAGGACATCTTGGCGCAATCAGCCCCAGCATTTT.

This chain connects TRBV20-1 to TRBJ1-2; tentative D call: TRBD1 (5 bases). Germline-derived CDR1 and CDR2 are DFQATT and SNEGSKA (reference sequence). The CDR3 is made up of 16 amino acids. The V gene lost 0 bases and the J gene lost 8 bases, with 22 bases spanning the gap. The CDR3: CSARDLTGTSFSGYTF. The CDR3 nucleotides read TGCAGTGCTAGAGACCTCACCGGGACTTCCTTTTCCGGCTACACCTTC.

J is TRBJ1-1 and V is TRBV29-1; tentative D call: TRBD1 (5 bases). The ends were cut back, 4 bases at V and 6 bases at J, with 18 bases in the middle. Germline CDR1 reads SQVTM; CDR2 reads ANQGSEA. The CDR3 loop spans 14 amino acids. CDR3: CSVALDRGGAEAFF. DNA for the CDR3: TGCAGCGTTGCCCTAGATCGAGGAGGGGCTGAAGCTTTCTTT.